Each of the 26 T cell receptor beta chains below was sequenced from the same sample in a study of cytomegalovirus exposure and HLA in healthy donors. Researchers ran the PCR with 60 Vbeta and 13 Jbeta primers. The method was immunoSEQ multiplex PCR; TCRdb's version includes in-frame clones alone and lacks a portion of them. This sample has roughly 130,000 clones, with about 74% found just once. Input material: PBMCs. The receptors stem from a woman aged 50 to 60 in good health and CMV-seropositive.

The gene calls are TRBV9 and TRBJ1-1; no clear D. CDR3 length: 17 amino acids. V lost 0 bases and J lost 0, with 15 bases in between. CDR1 is SGDLS, CDR2 YYNGEE, per germline. The CDR3 DNA sequence: TGTGCCAGCAGCGTAGGAGTGATAGGAACTATGAACACTGAAGCTTTCTTT. Encoded protein: CASSVGVIGTMNTEAFF.

CDR3 sequence reads: CASSEAGTSGFANTGELFF. The CDR3, as DNA: TGTGCCAGCAGTGAAGCGGGGACTAGCGGGTTCGCGAACACCGGGGAGCTGTTTTTT. The chain joins TRBV6-1 to TRBJ2-2, with 12 nucleotides matching TRBD2. CDR1 MNHNS and CDR2 SASEGT come from the germline V gene. With 0 bases clipped from V and 0 bases from J, the junction kept 5 bases outside the gene matches. This CDR3 comprises 19 residues.

This clone has only a few counts. This chain links TRBV7-9 with TRBJ1-5; D unresolved. Germline V gene lookup returns CDR1 SEHNR and CDR2 FQNEAQ (reference sequence). This CDR3 has 13 amino acids. V gave up 5 bases and J gave up 2 bases, with 7 bases separating them. The CDR3 bases are TGTGCCAGCAGCCCCCTAGGCAATCAGCCCCAGCATTTT. This encodes CASSPLGNQPQHF.

This clone showed up just a few times. The chain uses TRBV19 and TRBJ2-4, with D unresolved. In germline, CDR1 is LNHDA, CDR2 SQIVND (reference sequence). CDR3 length equals 14 residues. V gave up 3 bases and J gave up 3 bases, with 9 bases separating them. This CDR3 reads CASSIRQVKNIQYF. DNA for the CDR3: TGTGCCAGTAGTATTCGTCAGGTCAAAAACATTCAGTACTTC.

This clone has only a few counts. The chain joins TRBV6-6 to TRBJ2-2; unclear D gene. CDR1 is MNHNY, CDR2 SVGAGI, per germline (reference sequence). The CDR3 has 13 amino acids. V shed 8 bases and J shed 1 base, with 8 bases lying between them. The CDR3 protein is CASGQVNTGELFF. CDR3 nucleotide sequence: TGTGCCAGCGGGCAGGTGAACACCGGGGAGCTGTTTTTT.

With regard to this clone: Its ends do not fully match the called genes, so a read error is possible. The chain is built from TRBV11-3 and TRBJ2-6; the D gene is possibly TRBD1 (5 bases). The CDR3 loop spans 15 amino acids. Germline lookup yields CDR1 SGHNT and CDR2 YENEEA. The CDR3 region has the DNA TGTGCCGGCAGCTTCCAGGGTGGTGGGGCCAACGTCCTGACTTTC. Its protein product is CAGSFQGGGANVLTF.

The rearrangement uses TRBV5-1 and TRBJ2-3, with TRBD2 matching 9 bases. Germline CDR1 is SGHRS and CDR2 is YFSETQ. The CDR3 is 17 residues long. V shed 0 bases and J 1 base; nucleotides not matched to a gene: 6. CDR3 loop: CASSLDPPSGGTDTQYF. Here the CDR3 DNA reads TGCGCCAGCAGCTTGGATCCGCCTAGCGGGGGCACAGATACGCAGTATTTT.

This chain connects TRBV7-6 to TRBJ2-2; the D gene is possibly TRBD1 (6 bases). This CDR3 has 14 amino acids. Germline V CDR1 and CDR2: SGHVS, FNYEAQ. V dropped 7 bases and J dropped 3 bases, with 12 bases sitting between them. The chain's CDR3 is CASTRSGDTGELFF. The CDR3 bases are TGTGCCAGCACCCGATCAGGGGACACCGGGGAGCTGTTTTTT.

The J gene is TRBJ1-1, the V gene TRBV19; D is perhaps TRBD1 (6 bases). Germline V gene data show CDR1 as LNHDA and CDR2 as SQIVND (reference sequence). The CDR3 totals 16 residues. The V and J ends lost 9 bases and 0 bases respectively, with 20 bases between them. In nucleotides, the CDR3 is TGTGCCAGCCCACCTCGGACAGAATATATGAACACTGAAGCTTTCTTT. It translates to CASPPRTEYMNTEAFF.

The chain couples TRBV7-2 to TRBJ2-3; 7 bases align to TRBD2. Per germline, CDR1 SGHTA and CDR2 FQGNSA. The CDR3 consists of 15 residues. V lost 3 bases to trimming and J lost 2 bases; unmatched junction nucleotides: 5. CDR3 sequence: CASSFLAEYTDTQYF. The CDR3 DNA is TGTGCCAGCAGCTTCCTAGCGGAGTACACAGATACGCAGTATTTT.

The table lists this clone with a few counts. The gene calls are TRBV18 and TRBJ1-1, with 8 bases matching TRBD1. Trimming at V came to 3 bases and at J to 0 bases, leaving 12 bases not matched to a gene. This CDR3 has 18 residues. Looked up from germline, CDR1 is KGHSH and CDR2 is LQKENI. The CDR3 nucleotides read TGTGCCAGCTCACCGCTACCGACAGGGGCGAGCATGAACACTGAAGCTTTCTTT. This sequence encodes CASSPLPTGASMNTEAFF.

With regard to this clone: At one of its ends the junction is not consistent with the germline gene, which may arise from a read error. V and J are TRBV15 and TRBJ1-1, with D possibly matching TRBD1 (5 bases). CDR3 length: 15 amino acids. Germline CDR1 reads LNHNV; CDR2 reads YYDKDF (reference sequence). In DNA, the CDR3 is TGTGCCACCAGCAGAGATATTACGGTAGGGGCTGAAGCTTCCTTT. Translation: CATSRDITVGAEASF.

CDR3 protein: CASSPSRGERQPQHF. The CDR3 DNA sequence: TGTGCCAGCAGCCCCTCCCGCGGGGAACGCCAGCCCCAGCATTTT. J is TRBJ1-5 and V is TRBV7-2; no reliable D call. V lost 5 bases and J lost 7, with 18 bases in between. Per germline, CDR1 SGHTA and CDR2 FQGNSA. There are 15 residues in the CDR3.

The table lists this clone with a few counts. V gene TRBV6-4 combines with J gene TRBJ1-1; D gene ambiguous. V lost 7 bases to trimming and J lost 3 bases, with 12 bases between them. Germline CDR1 reads MRHNA; CDR2 reads SNTAGT. The CDR3 loop spans 13 amino acids. CDR3 DNA: TGTGCCAGCAAGAAAGAGTCCTACACTGAAGCTTTCTTT. Its translation: CASKKESYTEAFF.

This clone was recorded only once. The V and J genes are TRBV7-7 and TRBJ2-7, with D possibly matching TRBD2 (6 bases). V was clipped by 1 base and J by 1 base, with 8 bases between them. Germline V CDR1 and CDR2: SSHAT, FNYEAQ (reference sequence). The CDR3 consists of 14 residues. CDR3 nucleotide sequence: TGTGCCAGCAGCTTAGGTGGGGGGTCCTACGAGCAGTACTTC. Residues: CASSLGGGSYEQYF.

The chain employs TRBV5-4 and TRBJ1-1; tentatively, D is TRBD1 (5 bases). Trimming took 4 bases from V and 8 from J, leaving 15 bases between them. Per the germline V gene, CDR1 is SGHNT and CDR2 is YYREEE (reference sequence). The length of the CDR3 is 13 residues. The CDR3 loop is CASSISGVGEAFF. CDR3 in DNA: TGTGCCAGCAGCATCTCGGGGGTCGGGGAAGCTTTCTTT.

The J gene is TRBJ2-5, the V gene TRBV7-2, with 11 positions matching TRBD2. The CDR3 covers 17 residues. Germline V CDR1 and CDR2: SGHTA, FQGNSA. Trimming at V came to 5 bases and at J to 1 base, leaving 9 bases not matched to a gene. The CDR3 here is CASSLLLAGGPQETQYF. The CDR3 DNA follows: TGTGCCAGCAGCCTGCTCCTAGCGGGGGGCCCCCAAGAGACCCAGTACTTC.

This chain's CDR3 is CASSARDTSTDTQYF. CDR3 in DNA: TGTGCCAGCAGCGCCCGGGACACTAGCACAGATACGCAGTATTTT. This chain uses TRBV9 with TRBJ2-3; TRBD1 might be the D (6 bases). Trimming cost V 3 bases and J 0 bases, with 11 bases left between them. The germline CDR1 and CDR2 sequences are SGDLS and YYNGEE. The CDR3 is made up of 15 amino acids.

The J gene is TRBJ2-5, the V gene TRBV7-2, with 11 bases matching TRBD2. V shed 5 bases and J 10 bases; nucleotides not matched to a gene: 15. This CDR3 spans 16 amino acids. Germline V CDR1 and CDR2: SGHTA, FQGNSA. CDR3 nucleotides: TGTGCCAGCAGCGCCAGAACGACTAGCGGGGCCCCGAGCCAGTACTTC. Protein sequence: CASSARTTSGAPSQYF.

V usage is TRBV5-1 and J usage is TRBJ2-3; unclear D gene. The germline V and J ends were trimmed by 0 bases and 0 bases, with 5 bases remaining between them. This CDR3 spans 14 amino acids. Germline values: CDR1 SGHRS, CDR2 YFSETQ. This CDR3 is CASSLGRSTDTQYF. DNA of the CDR3: TGCGCCAGCAGCTTGGGGCGGAGCACAGATACGCAGTATTTT.

The chain employs TRBV6-6 and TRBJ2-7; TRBD1 matches 7 bases. Germline V gene sequence: CDR1 MNHNY, CDR2 SVGAGI (reference sequence). This CDR3 contains 13 residues. Trimming took 2 bases from V and 3 from J; bases not matched to a gene: 1. CDR3 amino acids: CASSYPGGYEQYF. Here the CDR3 DNA reads TGTGCCAGCAGTTACCCAGGGGGCTACGAGCAGTACTTC.

The chain combines TRBV6-1 with TRBJ1-5; 11 positions match TRBD1. V dropped 4 bases and J dropped 4; count of bases not matched to a gene: 3. The CDR3 has 15 amino acids. The V gene's germline CDR1 is MNHNS and CDR2 SASEGT. CDR3 sequence: CASSGGQGANQPQHF. CDR3 nucleotide sequence: TGTGCCAGCAGTGGCGGACAGGGGGCAAATCAGCCCCAGCATTTT.

The chain joins TRBV10-3 to TRBJ1-2; 12 positions agree with TRBD1. Unmatched junction bases numbered 1, after V lost 2 bases and J lost 3 bases. The germline V gene has CDR1 ENHRY and CDR2 SYGVKD. This CDR3 spans 15 amino acids. The CDR3 sequence is CAISEGTGGDYGYTF. The CDR3 DNA sequence: TGTGCCATCAGTGAGGGGACAGGGGGCGACTATGGCTACACCTTC.

Only one count was recorded for this clone. This chain uses TRBV7-9 with TRBJ1-5; 7 bases align to TRBD1. Germline CDR1 reads SEHNR; CDR2 reads FQNEAQ (reference sequence). The junction had 9 bases not matched to a gene; V was cut back by 1 base and J by 0 bases. The CDR3 has 18 amino acids. The DNA for the CDR3 is TGTGCCAGCAGCTTAGATACCGGGACAGTAGATAGCAATCAGCCCCAGCATTTT. Translating gives CASSLDTGTVDSNQPQHF.

The chain uses TRBV25-1 and TRBJ1-2; D is undetermined. V shed 3 bases and J shed 5 bases, with 4 bases lying between them. This CDR3 is built from 11 residues. Germline-derived CDR1 and CDR2 are MGHDK and SYGVNS. DNA for the CDR3: TGTGCCAGCAGTGACGGTTATGGCTACACCTTC. Its translation is CASSDGYGYTF.

This clone came up a few times. This chain joins TRBV4-2 and TRBJ2-7, with D perhaps TRBD2 (5 bases). CDR1 and CDR2 from the germline V gene are LGHNA and YNFKEQ. The CDR3 totals 14 residues. V was trimmed by 2 bases and J by 3 bases, leaving 11 bases between them. The CDR3 protein is CASSQFTGIYEQYF. DNA of the CDR3: TGTGCCAGCAGCCAATTCACCGGGATCTACGAGCAGTACTTC.